This T cell receptor beta chain was captured by sequencing in a study of tumor-infiltrating lymphocytes in primary liver carcinoma. Study details: The study included patients who were men and women aged 30 to 69 years. Recorded tumor stage was T1-T3 N0M0, with diameters of roughly 4 to 11 cm. Samples yielded about 3.65 to 8 million productive TCRbeta reads, similar across tissue types.

In the case of this clonotype: A read error may account for a junction end that differs from germline.

The input was approximately 0.45 ug total RNA; TCR beta cDNA was made from it with a constant-region primer. TCR beta libraries came from three nested multiplex PCR rounds using slightly modified ARM-PCR. Forward primers for TRBV1-TRBV30 and a C-beta reverse primer served the first two PCR rounds, at about 10 cycles each. TCRdb re-derived calls from the multiplex PCR reads in MiXCR, one entry per CDR3 protein. The profile covers roughly 86,000 distinct CDR3 sequences, with about 70% appearing a single time and roughly 27% taken by the ten largest. The approximately 17-32 mg bulk tissue piece was not sorted before simultaneous RNA and DNA extraction. Those patients suffered from chronic HBV infection and were treatment-naive. Germline assignment: CDR1 SEHNR and CDR2 FQNEAQ (reference sequence). The CDR3 totals 17 residues.

This sequence was found in a middle-aged man with primary liver carcinoma and hepatitis B virus infection. The chain links TRBV7-9 to TRBJ2-1; maybe TRBD1 (6 bases). Sequencing was performed on tumor-adjacent normal liver tissue. CDR3 nucleotides: TGTACCAGCAGCGCATTTGGGGGCCAGCAAGCCTACAATGAGCAGTTCTTC. This encodes CTSSAFGGQQAYNEQFF. The full variable domain, completed using reference TRBV7-9 and TRBJ2-1, is DTGVSQNPRHKITKRGQNVTFRCDPISEHNRLYWYRQTLGQGPEFLTYFQNEAQLEKSRLLSDRFSAERPKGSFSTLEIQRTEQGDSAMYLCTSSAFGGQQAYNEQFFGPGTRLTVL.